These T cell receptor beta chains were read from a single sample in a study of blood T cell repertoires in COVID-19. The assay was immunoSEQ multiplex PCR, and TCRdb's table has in-frame clones only and misses some. The table has roughly 100,000 clones, around four fifths seen once; the top ten hold more than 10%. Material for sequencing was peripheral blood. Source of these receptors: a human donor in a cohort sampled during active COVID-19. The conserved cysteine and the conserved F or W are not part of the CDR3 here. Each record gives: V gene, J gene, CDR3 protein.

V: TRBV7-2
J: TRBJ2-1
CDR3: ASSRDRAGYNEQF

V: TRBV5-1
J: TRBJ2-3
CDR3: ASSSTHLVGGDTDTQY

V: TRBV9
J: TRBJ2-3
CDR3: ASSVLAGYSTDTQY

V: TRBV12-3/TRBV12-4
J: TRBJ1-1
CDR3: ASSLRTEAF

V: TRBV4-1
J: TRBJ1-2
CDR3: ASSQIPGQGAWGYT

V: TRBV6-6
J: TRBJ1-5
CDR3: ASSRSGQGSGQPQH

V: TRBV2
J: TRBJ1-4
CDR3: ASSEGQNNEKLF

V: TRBV5-6
J: TRBJ1-2
CDR3: ASSFDRGGYT

V: TRBV7-3
J: TRBJ1-1
CDR3: ASSPNRGSEAF

V: TRBV30
J: TRBJ1-2
CDR3: ACPRTGYYGYT

V: TRBV7-8
J: TRBJ1-2
CDR3: ASSLSLQGGGT

V: TRBV5-1
J: TRBJ1-1
CDR3: ASSNQGGGTEAF

V: TRBV7-2
J: TRBJ2-3
CDR3: ASSPNPGGAGDTQY

V: TRBV7-2
J: TRBJ2-4
CDR3: ASSFRGRGEFSAKGIQY

V: TRBV15
J: TRBJ2-3
CDR3: ATSLAGGSTDTQY

V: TRBV27
J: TRBJ1-2
CDR3: ASGTGGYT

V: TRBV30
J: TRBJ1-1
CDR3: AWSVRTGTEAF

V: TRBV14
J: TRBJ1-2
CDR3: ASSQELRTDGYT

V: TRBV27
J: TRBJ2-3
CDR3: ASSTFGKMY

V: TRBV5-4
J: TRBJ2-1
CDR3: ASGLAGGNEQF